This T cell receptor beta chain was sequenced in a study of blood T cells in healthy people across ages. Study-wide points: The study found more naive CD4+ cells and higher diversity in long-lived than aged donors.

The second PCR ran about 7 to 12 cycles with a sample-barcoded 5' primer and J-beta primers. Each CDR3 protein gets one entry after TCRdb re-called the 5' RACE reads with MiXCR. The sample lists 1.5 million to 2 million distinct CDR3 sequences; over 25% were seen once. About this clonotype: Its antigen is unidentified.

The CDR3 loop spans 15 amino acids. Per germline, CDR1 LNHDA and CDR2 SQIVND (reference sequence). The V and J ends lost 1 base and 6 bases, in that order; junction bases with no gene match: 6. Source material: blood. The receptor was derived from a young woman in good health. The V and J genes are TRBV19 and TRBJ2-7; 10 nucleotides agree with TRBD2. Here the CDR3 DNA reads TGTGCCAGTAGTATAGGAGGGACTAGCGTAGGCGAGCAGTACTTC. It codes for CASSIGGTSVGEQYF.